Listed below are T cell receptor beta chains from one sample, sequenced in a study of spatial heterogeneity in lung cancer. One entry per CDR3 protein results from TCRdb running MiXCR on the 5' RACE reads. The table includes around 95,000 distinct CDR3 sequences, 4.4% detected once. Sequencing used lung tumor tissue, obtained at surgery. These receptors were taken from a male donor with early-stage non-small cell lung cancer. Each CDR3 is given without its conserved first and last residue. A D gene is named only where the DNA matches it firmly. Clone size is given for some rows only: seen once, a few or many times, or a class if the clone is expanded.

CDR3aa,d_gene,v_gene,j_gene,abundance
ASSQALGNQPQH,NA,TRBV3-1,TRBJ1-5,NA
AWKVKRPEAF,NA,TRBV30,TRBJ1-1,many
ASSQGFEETQY,NA,TRBV7-2,TRBJ2-5,few
ASSQELPRYNEKLF,NA,TRBV4-1,TRBJ1-4,many
ASSFETGQHSPLH,TRBD1,TRBV7-9,TRBJ1-6,many
SASPLAGTSGRKDTQY,TRBD2,TRBV20-1,TRBJ2-3,many
AISIGLQREQF,NA,TRBV10-3,TRBJ2-1,many
ASSPSGGNTEAF,NA,TRBV5-1,TRBJ1-1,few
SAGIHPTNEKLF,NA,TRBV20-1,TRBJ1-4,many
ASSLAPEWTGEAF,TRBD1,TRBV5-1,TRBJ1-1,few
ASSLDAGQETQY,NA,TRBV11-2,TRBJ2-5,many
ASGPGQRNSPFH,TRBD1,TRBV6-5,TRBJ1-6,many
ASSEPGAQETQY,NA,TRBV25-1,TRBJ2-5,few
ASSRQGVSDEQY,TRBD1,TRBV4-1,TRBJ2-7,many
ATSRGRSSYNEQF,NA,TRBV15,TRBJ2-1,many
ASSEGLRVGANYGYT,NA,TRBV6-1,TRBJ1-2,many
ASSFRHREKLF,NA,TRBV28,TRBJ1-4,many
ASSLQLAKETQY,NA,TRBV12-3/TRBV12-4,TRBJ2-5,many
SVLASSYEQY,NA,TRBV29-1,TRBJ2-7,many
ASSRNPRTQY,NA,TRBV11-2,TRBJ2-5,many
ATSPNRPGRNTEAF,NA,TRBV15,TRBJ1-1,many
SAREASRGTQY,NA,TRBV20-1,TRBJ2-3,many
ASKLAPSYEQY,TRBD2,TRBV5-1,TRBJ2-7,many
ASSMGERNEQF,NA,TRBV11-2,TRBJ2-1,many
SARVTGGLDTEAF,TRBD1,TRBV20-1,TRBJ1-1,NA
ASSPWTGGSGTDTQY,TRBD1,TRBV2,TRBJ2-3,NA
ASRGRDSPPYEQY,TRBD1,TRBV7-8,TRBJ2-7,many
ASSLSRISTDTQY,NA,TRBV7-9,TRBJ2-3,NA
ASSQEWEGRYT,NA,TRBV3-1,TRBJ1-2,NA
ASSLAFHNEQF,NA,TRBV13,TRBJ2-1,many
ASSAGLAGGTDTQY,TRBD2,TRBV9,TRBJ2-3,many
SAYDRTNTEAF,NA,TRBV20-1,TRBJ1-1,many
ASSLQGASTDTQY,TRBD1,TRBV6-5,TRBJ2-3,many
ASIRNPDSTDTQY,NA,TRBV5-1,TRBJ2-3,many
ASSQDNWSNTEAF,NA,TRBV14,TRBJ1-1,many
ASSRNFDQETQY,NA,TRBV11-1,TRBJ2-5,many
ASRAHTNLNTEAF,NA,TRBV2,TRBJ1-1,many
ASRPGLAEDTQY,TRBD2,TRBV27,TRBJ2-3,few
ASSLDTSYEQY,NA,TRBV5-1,TRBJ2-7,many
ASSQDGIAGPQETQY,TRBD2,TRBV4-1,TRBJ2-5,many
AISRDGPDTQY,NA,TRBV10-3,TRBJ2-3,NA
ASSQFRTPEQF,NA,TRBV7-6,TRBJ2-1,many
SARSLVAGELF,NA,TRBV20-1,TRBJ2-2,many
ASSGSLEDQETQY,NA,TRBV9,TRBJ2-5,many
ATSDWGQPDTQY,TRBD1,TRBV24-1,TRBJ2-3,few
ASSALAGGTDTQY,TRBD2,TRBV6-1,TRBJ2-3,few
ASSQVIGTPNRG,NA,TRBV4-1,TRBJ1-6,many
ASSFLLAADTQY,NA,TRBV5-1,TRBJ2-3,NA
ASSFTPGQGIEAF,TRBD1,TRBV5-1,TRBJ1-1,NA
ASSPRGHTSGANVLT,TRBD1,TRBV3-1,TRBJ2-6,few
ASSLIQGSASNSPLH,NA,TRBV28,TRBJ1-6,many
ATARGLASRDTQY,TRBD2,TRBV7-3,TRBJ2-3,few
ASSLGGEGRNEKLF,NA,TRBV28,TRBJ1-4,few
ASSGQGENYGYT,TRBD1,TRBV12-3/TRBV12-4,TRBJ1-2,many
ASSPFGTAGSTDTQY,NA,TRBV18,TRBJ2-3,many
ASTVGIWSTDTQY,NA,TRBV5-1,TRBJ2-3,many
SAREGDRDQETQY,TRBD1,TRBV20-1,TRBJ2-5,many
ASSRTTGSNQPQH,TRBD1,TRBV4-2,TRBJ1-5,many
ASSLGTYTEAF,NA,TRBV5-6,TRBJ1-1,many
ASSLDGYGTEAF,NA,TRBV7-9,TRBJ1-1,many